Below, 31 T cell receptor beta chains from the same sample are listed, as sequenced in a study of CXCR3-negative and CXCR3-positive naive CD8 T cells. The authors prepared UMI-labeled TRB cDNA libraries by 5' RACE. After re-calling the 5' RACE reads, TCRdb lists one entry per CDR3 protein, DNA absent. Its clone listing holds thousands of distinct CDR3 sequences. The sample comprised naive CXCR3- CD8+ T cells from blood. Subset defined: CD45RO-CCR7+CD27+CD95- naive CD8+ T cells lacking CXCR3 (TNR3-). These receptors all stem from a human donor in good health. Some clones in this sample may be carry-over from other donors' samples.

The chain employs TRBV18 and TRBJ2-3. This CDR3 is 20 amino acids long. Germline lookup yields CDR1 KGHSH and CDR2 LQKENI. The CDR3 loop is CASSPPVSLDEYVITDTQYF.

This clonotype is deemed medium-sized by its frequency. The V and J genes are TRBV7-8 and TRBJ2-3; as DNA is missing, the TRBD2 call by TCRdb cannot be tested. The CDR3 covers 16 residues. Germline lookup yields CDR1 SGHVS and CDR2 FQNEAQ. CDR3 residues: CASSRPATKGTDTQYF.

The rearrangement joins TRBV13 to TRBJ2-7; TCRdb's D gene call, TRBD2, goes unchecked for lack of DNA. The CDR3 spans 12 residues. Looked up from germline, CDR1 is PRHDT and CDR2 is FYEKMQ (reference sequence). The CDR3 protein is CASSSGGSEQYF.

The J gene is TRBJ2-5, the V gene TRBV6-5; with no DNA, the TCRdb D assignment of TRBD2 cannot be verified. CDR1 is MNHEY, CDR2 SVGAGI, per germline. This CDR3 is 15 amino acids long. CDR3 amino acids: CASSYIGGGQETQYF.

The chain recombines TRBV20-1 with TRBJ2-7; TCRdb lists TRBD2, though no DNA is available to test this call. This CDR3 region has 14 residues. In germline, CDR1 is DFQATT, CDR2 SNEGSKA (reference sequence). CDR3 region: CSATGLAGGYEQYF.

The rearrangement joins TRBV20-1 to TRBJ2-1; the TCRdb D gene call, TRBD2, has no DNA to confirm it. CDR1 is DFQATT and CDR2 is SNEGSKA in the germline V gene (reference sequence). The CDR3 has 16 residues. This chain's CDR3 is CSARDPNSGSIYEQFF.

The chain is built from TRBV2 and TRBJ2-7; TCRdb's D call, TRBD1, is unchecked because there is no DNA. Germline assignment: CDR1 SNHLY and CDR2 FYNNEI. The CDR3 length is 12 residues. The CDR3 sequence: CASIQGKYEQYF. Full variable domain (outside the CDR3, taken from reference TRBV2 and TRBJ2-7): EPEVTQTPSHQVTQMGQEVILRCVPISNHLYFYWYRQILGQKVEFLVSFYNNEISEKSEIFDDQFSVERPDGSNFTLKIRSTKLEDSAMYFCASIQGKYEQYFGPGTRLTVT.

The chain carries TRBV20-1 and TRBJ1-1. The CDR3 is made up of 13 amino acids. Per the germline V gene, CDR1 is DFQATT and CDR2 is SNEGSKA (reference sequence). The CDR3 reads CSAETVMNTEAFF.

The rearrangement links TRBV29-1 to TRBJ2-7; TCRdb names TRBD1, which stays unverified in the absence of DNA. Germline V gene data show CDR1 as SQVTM and CDR2 as ANQGSEA. This CDR3 has 13 residues. The CDR3 sequence: CSVEIDRTYEQYF.

This clonotype ranks as medium-sized (0.01 to 0.1%) in terms of frequency. V gene TRBV4-3 combines with J gene TRBJ1-1; the D call from TCRdb, TRBD1, cannot be confirmed without DNA. Germline CDR1 and CDR2: LGHNA and YSLEER. There are 14 residues in the CDR3. The CDR3 reads CASSEGTANTEAFF.

The chain has TRBV29-1 and TRBJ2-7; TCRdb returns TRBD1, unconfirmable since there is no DNA. CDR1 SQVTM and CDR2 ANQGSEA come from the germline V gene. This CDR3 is 18 amino acids long. This CDR3 reads CSVDAVIGQGTNSYEQYF.

The gene calls are TRBV5-1 and TRBJ2-1; TCRdb outputs TRBD1, but without DNA this stays unchecked. CDR3 length equals 11 residues. Germline-derived CDR1 and CDR2 are SGHRS and YFSETQ. This CDR3 reads CASGTDNEQFF.

This sequence joins TRBV29-1 and TRBJ2-3; TCRdb names TRBD2, which stays unverified in the absence of DNA. The length of the CDR3 is 17 residues. In germline, CDR1 is SQVTM, CDR2 ANQGSEA. CDR3: CSAIPGLAGVGTDTQYF.

Here the CDR3 reads CSVRRGNGYTF. The rearrangement uses TRBV29-1 and TRBJ1-2. The germline gives CDR1 SQVTM, CDR2 ANQGSEA. This CDR3 is built from 11 residues. The full variable domain, its missing parts supplied by reference TRBV29-1 and TRBJ1-2, is SAVISQKPSRDICQRGTSLTIQCQVDSQVTMMFWYRQQPGQSLTLIATANQGSEATYESGFVIDKFPISRPNLTFSTLTVSNMSPEDSSIYLCSVRRGNGYTFGSGTRLTVV.

The rearrangement uses TRBV29-1 and TRBJ2-1. The CDR3 extends over 12 amino acids. The germline CDR1 and CDR2 sequences are SQVTM and ANQGSEA. The chain's CDR3 is CSVERGGNEQFF.

This clonotype is called medium-sized based on its frequency. V gene TRBV29-1 combines with J gene TRBJ1-2. Germline CDR1 SQVTM, CDR2 ANQGSEA. This CDR3 region has 12 residues. CDR3 sequence: CSVVSPNYGYTF.

The chain links TRBV6-1 to TRBJ2-1; TCRdb lists TRBD2, though no DNA is available to test this call. Germline CDR1 MNHNS, CDR2 SASEGT. This CDR3 region has 15 residues. The CDR3 sequence is CASAYRGASYNEQFF.

This clonotype ranks as medium-sized in terms of frequency. The rearrangement joins TRBV29-1 to TRBJ1-5; there is no DNA to check the TCRdb D call of TRBD1. Germline-derived CDR1 and CDR2 are SQVTM and ANQGSEA. The CDR3 is 13 residues long. CDR3 sequence: CSALGSGNQPQHF.

The chain links TRBV28 to TRBJ2-1; the TCRdb call, TRBD1, lacks DNA for checking. Germline V gives CDR1 MDHEN, CDR2 SYDVKM. The CDR3 is made up of 16 amino acids. CDR3 protein: CASSSPVESSYNEQFF.

The chain has TRBV3-1 and TRBJ2-7; with no DNA, the TCRdb D assignment of TRBD2 cannot be verified. Germline CDR1 and CDR2: LGHDT and YNNKEL (reference sequence). The CDR3 has 14 amino acids. CDR3: CASSQGASGYEQYF.

V is TRBV20-1 and J is TRBJ1-4; without DNA, the TCRdb call of TRBD1 cannot be checked. Germline V gene lookup returns CDR1 DFQATT and CDR2 SNEGSKA (reference sequence). This CDR3 region has 18 residues. CDR3 loop: CSARAEPIRQQINEKLFF.

The V gene is TRBV29-1, the J gene TRBJ2-7; TCRdb's D call, TRBD1, is unchecked because there is no DNA. CDR1 is SQVTM and CDR2 is ANQGSEA in the germline V gene. The CDR3 length is 13 residues. CDR3: CSATGESSYEQYF.

This clonotype shows up as medium-sized (0.01 to 0.1%) by frequency. The CDR3 loop is CASSLGNNEQFF. The chain uses TRBV7-9 and TRBJ2-1. The germline CDR1 and CDR2 sequences are SEHNR and FQNEAQ (reference sequence). The CDR3 extends over 12 amino acids.

The rearrangement links TRBV18 to TRBJ2-7; TCRdb gives TRBD1 as the D gene, but with no DNA this cannot be confirmed. In germline, CDR1 is KGHSH, CDR2 LQKENI. The CDR3 is 17 residues long. The CDR3 sequence: CASSLAVEAGASDEQYF.

By frequency, this clonotype registers medium-sized. The V call is TRBV29-1, the J call TRBJ2-5; the D gene TCRdb calls, TRBD2, cannot be checked with no DNA. CDR1 is SQVTM and CDR2 is ANQGSEA in the germline V gene. This CDR3 contains 13 residues. CDR3 residues: CSVWASSQETQYF.

By frequency, this clonotype registers medium-sized. J is TRBJ1-1 and V is TRBV2; there is no DNA to check the TCRdb D call of TRBD1. Germline assignment: CDR1 SNHLY and CDR2 FYNNEI. This CDR3 has 13 residues. CDR3 sequence: CASMFPPNTEAFF.

This clonotype is medium-sized by frequency. This chain joins TRBV13 and TRBJ2-1; TCRdb picks TRBD1, but there is no DNA to check that call. The CDR3 consists of 14 residues. Germline CDR1 reads PRHDT; CDR2 reads FYEKMQ (reference sequence). This chain's CDR3 is CASSDQGTYNEQFF.

CDR3 amino acids: CSVVGGNYGYTF. V usage is TRBV29-1 and J usage is TRBJ1-2; TCRdb gives TRBD1 as the D gene, but with no DNA this cannot be confirmed. CDR1 SQVTM and CDR2 ANQGSEA come from the germline V gene. The CDR3 is 12 amino acids.

CDR3 sequence: CASNREETQYF. The chain is built from TRBV2 and TRBJ2-5. CDR1 is SNHLY and CDR2 is FYNNEI in the germline V gene. The CDR3 contains 11 residues.

Frequency places this clonotype as medium-sized. The rearrangement joins TRBV7-9 to TRBJ1-4. CDR1 and CDR2 from the germline V gene are SEHNR and FQNEAQ (reference sequence). The CDR3 is 16 amino acids. This CDR3 reads CASSLGPLDLDEKLFF.

According to its frequency, this clonotype is medium-sized. The rearrangement joins TRBV20-1 to TRBJ2-1; TCRdb outputs TRBD2, but without DNA this stays unchecked. Germline lookup yields CDR1 DFQATT and CDR2 SNEGSKA (reference sequence). The CDR3 contains 15 residues. CDR3 loop: CSARDLLAGVDEQFF.